This T cell receptor (beta chain) was identified in a study of T cell repertoires in cytomegalovirus infection. Background on the study: Alongside well-studied HLA-B-restricted CMV epitopes, recently identified HLA-C-restricted CMV epitopes were also used. Indicated by public TCR beta signatures were CMV infection and matching HLA type.

Points from the study as a whole: Frequencies of public TCR beta families were cumulated, and this identified carriers of CMV plus the relevant HLA.

One entry per CDR3 protein, called by TCRdb with MiXCR from the reads. The sample has some 800,000 distinct CDR3 sequences; almost 30% are singletons. This clonotype was detected only once. What it binds is unknown. This specimen consisted of cultured CD8+ T cells from PBMCs, obtained from culture after CMV antigen stimulation. This TCR was sampled from a human donor in good health (CMV status not recorded). Some clones in this sample may be carry-over from other donors' samples.

The CDR3 nucleotides are TGTGCCAGCAGCCCCCGGGAAACAGGGCGCACAGATACGCAGTATTTT. This codes for CASSPRETGRTDTQYF. This chain links TRBV3-1 with TRBJ2-3, with D maybe TRBD1 (6 bases). V was shortened by 4 bases and J by 1 base, with 15 bases between the two germline ends. The germline V gene encodes CDR1 LGHDT and CDR2 YNNKEL (reference sequence). The CDR3 spans 16 residues.